The following is a TCR beta chain sequence with its context. No cognate antigen has been identified for it. Per-base quality was not reported, and no clone a single base away is much larger than it. The germline V gene provides CDR1 KGHSH and CDR2 LQKENI. The CDR3 goes from the cysteine to the phenylalanine over 15 residues. Just CDR3 DNA is preserved here, 45 bases in frame from base 1. V is clipped by 1 base and J by 2 bases, and the sequence between their germline boundaries is 12 bases long. Genomic DNA was extracted with the Qiagen DNeasy kit from unsorted PBMCs and from negatively selected CD4+ and CD8+ fractions. Using primers that anneal to V and J segments, immunoSEQ multiplex PCR amplified the TCR beta CDR3 regions. A synthetic immune receptor repertoire was used to minimize amplification bias, and any remaining bias was removed computationally after sequencing. Concerning the study's data processing: Repertoire diversity was quantified as the Shannon entropy index using custom Python scripts. Unsorted, CD4+ and CD8+ repertoires were analyzed separately, except in combined analyses where CD4+ and CD8+ sequences were merged in silico. A clone counted as expanded when the clone's frequency after treatment rose at least 2-fold relative to C1D1, and clones undetected at baseline were given a pseudocount of 0.5. Clones with 0 or 1 copy at C1D1 were classified as singleton clones, and clones with 2 or more copies were classified as non-singleton clones. Clones expanded in unsorted samples were assigned a CD4+, CD8+ or unknown annotation through matching of protein sequences in sorted samples from the same patient. Wilcoxon tests on paired samples were used to test changes in diversity from C1D1 to C4D1. Imported from immuneACCESS, the table was reduced by TCRdb to in-frame sequences with V and J called. These copies leave out some clones; in studies compared against another copy, an unresolved V gene accounts for under half, and the cause of the remainder is not known. Clone size and the V and J calls come from that table; the DNA yielded D and trimming. In this sample the table shows 15,000 to 20,000 clones, about 80% of which occur a single time. Roughly 5% of the sample comes from the top ten.

The sample's time point label, decoded: cycle 1 day 1 (C1D1), immediately before nivolumab initiation. Relapse after autologous stem cell transplantation had occurred in all trial patients, and cohorts A, B and C were distinguished by prior brentuximab vedotin exposure. The trial cohort included fewer than 60 patients with relapsed/refractory classical Hodgkin lymphoma, and each patient had a best overall response of complete response, partial response or progressive disease. Trial patients were treated with single-agent nivolumab in the multi-cohort phase II CheckMate 205 trial. An independent review committee assessed best overall response using the 2007 International Working Group response criteria. Trial PBMCs were obtained immediately prior to nivolumab initiation (C1D1) and on therapy at cycle 2 day 1 and cycle 4 day 1. Peripheral blood was collected in 8 mL Vacutainer Cell Preparation Tubes, from which PBMCs were isolated by centrifugation and then cryopreserved.

This sample stems from a study of PD-1 blockade in classical Hodgkin lymphoma (dated by TCRdb to the early 2020s). With respect to the entire study: Nivolumab dosing was 3 mg/kg intravenously every 2 weeks, continuing until either disease progression or unacceptable toxicity. To define a peripheral blood immune signature of response to PD-1 blockade in classical Hodgkin lymphoma, the study combined TCR beta sequencing with CyTOF.

On the study overall, not on this receptor specifically: Patients starting nivolumab less than 1 year after ASCT had lower diversity and were excluded from later analyses to avoid confounding by immune reconstitution. Baseline TCR diversity was reported as lower in newly diagnosed patients than in healthy donors, and lower still in relapsed/refractory patients. Trial patients with a complete response had baseline diversity similar to that of newly diagnosed patients, while partial responders and progressors had significantly lower diversity. The study covered only a single clinical trial cohort, and the causes of the repertoire differences, possibly disease activity or prior therapy, were still not defined. By C4D1, a significant rise was seen in CD4+ TCR diversity but not in CD8+ TCR diversity (p=0.0027 vs p=0.16), and the rise was most apparent among complete responders (p=0.02).

Material: peripheral blood mononuclear cells (PBMCs), obtained at baseline. The sequence is built from TRBV18 and TRBJ2-7; the D gene identity is not certain. The sequence was obtained from a human donor with classical Hodgkin lymphoma. The CDR3: CASSPLYGEAYEQYF. The nucleotide sequence reads as follows: TGTGCCAGCTCACCACTATACGGTGAGGCCTACGAGCAGTACTTC.